This T cell receptor (beta chain) was sequenced for a study of CD8 T cells in ankylosing spondylitis. Quantitative 5'-RACE with molecular barcodes generated TCR beta libraries. TCRdb analysed the 5' RACE reads with MiXCR anew, one entry per CDR3 protein. The sample has 180,000 or so distinct CDR3 sequences; 11% are singletons. Trimming cost V 4 bases and J 3 bases; bases outside gene matches: 4. The CDR3 loop spans 15 amino acids. Material: blood, either unsorted or a sorted T cell fraction (not recorded which). This receptor was identified in a male donor with ankylosing spondylitis or in good health (not recorded which). This rearrangement joins TRBV12-3 or TRBV12-4 to TRBJ1-1; 11 bases match TRBD1. The CDR3 sequence is CASSSDRGLDTEAFF. As DNA, the CDR3 is TGTGCCAGCAGTTCGGACAGGGGGCTTGACACTGAAGCTTTCTTT.